The clone carrying this TCR beta chain was counted many times. Its antigen remains unknown. The record originates from a study of T cells in Graves' hyperthyroidism and ophthalmopathy. The source material, RNA transcripts, was used to amplify TCR beta CDR3 regions. The TCR CDR3 was amplified in a first-round RT-PCR using the HTBI primer set. TCRdb recomputed calls from the multiplex PCR reads with MiXCR, one row per CDR3 protein. This table has approximately 400,000 distinct CDR3 sequences, 25% appearing once. Study-level results: Appearing also in blood were most of the thyroid clonotypes expanded above 0.001.

The germline V and J ends were trimmed by 4 bases and 2 bases, with 11 bases remaining between them. This CDR3 spans 14 amino acids. Per germline, CDR1 SNHLY and CDR2 FYNNEI. An absence of ophthalmopathy progression within 18 months meant stable Graves' hyperthyroidism. This clonotype was sampled from a man over 45 with Graves' hyperthyroidism. Specimen: blood. The chain couples TRBV2 to TRBJ1-2; D call uncertain. The CDR3 DNA sequence: TGTGCCAGCAGTGCAACGACCCCGAACTATGGCTACACCTTC. This encodes CASSATTPNYGYTF.